This T cell receptor beta chain is from a study of early T cells in non-severe SARS-CoV-2 infection. This clonotype occurred many times. MiXCR, run by TCRdb on the 5' RACE reads, gives a single entry per CDR3 protein. The data show roughly 40,000 distinct CDR3 sequences, with about 4% seen just once and less than 4% held by the top ten. Trimming took 4 bases from V and 5 from J, leaving 17 bases between them. From germline, CDR1 is LGHNA and CDR2 YNFKEQ. The CDR3 contains 16 residues. This chain links TRBV4-2 with TRBJ2-2; TRBD2 might be the D (6 bases). The receptor's source is an adult who was a healthcare worker with PCR-confirmed SARS-CoV-2 infection or an uninfected control (not recorded which). Sequencing was performed on whole blood. CDR3 nucleotide sequence: TGTGCCAGCAGCCCTTCGCGAGCGGGTGGTACCGGGGAGCTGTTTTTT. Its protein product is CASSPSRAGGTGELFF.